Below, one T cell receptor beta chain is given with its context. TCRdb's copy holds only in-frame clones and misses some; the assay was immunoSEQ multiplex PCR. The sample contains around 54,000 clones, about 96% of which appear only once. The data were taken from a study of technical replicates of blood from a few donors. The germline gives CDR1 MDHEN, CDR2 SYDVKM. The V and J ends lost 4 bases and 9 bases, in that order; junction bases with no gene match: 10. The CDR3 spans 15 residues. Sequenced sample: T cells isolated from PBMCs. The sequence was obtained from a human donor in good health. The J gene is TRBJ2-1, the V gene TRBV28, with 9 bases identical to TRBD1. CDR3 protein: CASSSRGQGRAEQFF. Written as DNA, the CDR3 is TGTGCCAGCAGTTCAAGAGGACAGGGGAGAGCTGAGCAGTTCTTC. Drawing the rest from reference TRBV28 and TRBJ2-1, the complete variable domain is DVKVTQSSRYLVKRTGEKVFLECVQDMDHENMFWYRQDPGLGLRLIYFSYDVKMKEKGDIPEGYSVSREKKERFSLILESASTNQTSMYLCASSSRGQGRAEQFFGPGTRLTVL.